This TCR beta chain was sequenced for a study of neoadjuvant anti-PD-1 for oral cavity cancer. The time point: after neoadjuvant nivolumab, at surgical resection. The repertoire was sequenced with immunoSEQ multiplex PCR; TCRdb's copy has only in-frame clones and lacks some. The sample yields under 25,000 clones, 25% to 35% seen once. From germline, CDR1 is MDHEN and CDR2 SYDVKM. The CDR3 has 15 residues. Trimming shortened V by 6 bases and J by 7 bases, and 21 bases separated the two germline ends. The chain recombines TRBV28 with TRBJ1-1, with D uncertain. This receptor was obtained from a person aged 35-79 years with oral cavity squamous cell carcinoma. The sample was tumor tissue, taken after nivolumab (anti-PD-1) treatment. Written as DNA, the CDR3 is TGTGCCAGCAGCGCACCGAATGGACGAGCGAGTGAAGCTTTCTTT. It specifies CASSAPNGRASEAFF.